Listed below are T cell receptor beta chains from one sample, sequenced in a study of cytomegalovirus exposure and HLA in healthy donors. Profiled with immunoSEQ multiplex PCR; TCRdb holds only in-frame clones, not every one. The repertoire includes 250,000 to 400,000 clones, 87% of them detected once, and about 1% sits in the top ten. Sequencing was performed on PBMCs. The receptor set was obtained from a young woman in good health and CMV-seropositive. CDR3s include the opening cysteine and the closing phenylalanine or tryptophan. Each record gives: CDR3 length, clone size, V gene, J gene, D gene, CDR3 DNA, CDR3 protein. The D gene is left open where the match is weak. Clone size is stated in some rows and not others, as once, few, many or a class when expanded.

>15|once|TRBV9|TRBJ2-7|.
TGTGCCAGCAGCGTAGGGGGGACCAGTACCTACGAGCAGTACTTC
CASSVGGTSTYEQYF
>16|.|TRBV11-2|TRBJ2-3|TRBD2
TGTGCCAGCAGCTCCGTCGGGGGGGGTAGCACAGATACGCAGTATTTT
CASSSVGGGSTDTQYF
>13|.|TRBV9|TRBJ2-3|.
TGTGCCAGCAGCCAAGTAGGGGCAGATACGCAGTATTTT
CASSQVGADTQYF
>16|.|TRBV27|TRBJ2-1|TRBD2
TGTGCCAGCAGGGCTAGCGGGAGGGTATTGGCCAATGAGCAGTTCTTC
CASRASGRVLANEQFF
>15|.|TRBV7-9|TRBJ2-7|.
TGTGCCAGCAGCTTAGCGCTGGCAGGGAGGTACGAGCAGTACTTC
CASSLALAGRYEQYF
>14|.|TRBV9|TRBJ1-1|.
TGTGCCAGCAGCGTAGGGTTCAGGAACACTGAAGCTTTCTTT
CASSVGFRNTEAFF
>14|.|TRBV6-6|TRBJ2-4|TRBD1
TGTGCCAGCAGTTACCAGACAGGGCCTAATCTTCAGTACTTC
CASSYQTGPNLQYF
>15|.|TRBV28|TRBJ2-5|.
TGTGCCAGCAGCACCCGCGACGGTAGCCCTGAGACCCAGTACTTC
CASSTRDGSPETQYF
>16|once|TRBV29-1|TRBJ2-1|TRBD2
TGCAGCGTTGAAGGGACTAGCGGGAGGAACTACAATGAGCAGTTCTTC
CSVEGTSGRNYNEQFF
>14|.|TRBV7-2|TRBJ1-6|.
TGTGCCAGCAGCTCGGGACGGCATAATTCACCCCTCCACTTT
CASSSGRHNSPLHF
>17|.|TRBV9|TRBJ1-2|TRBD1
TGTGCCAGCAGCGTAGGGGAGATGGGCAGGGGGACCTATGGCTACACCTTC
CASSVGEMGRGTYGYTF
>14|.|TRBV28|TRBJ2-1|.
TGTGCCAGCAGTTATCAGGGAGCGAACAATGAGCAGTTCTTC
CASSYQGANNEQFF
>12|.|TRBV28|TRBJ2-7|.
TGTGCCAGCAGTTTAGTGTCGGACGAGCAGTACTTC
CASSLVSDEQYF
>16|.|TRBV7-2|TRBJ2-1|.
TGTGCCAGCAGCTTGAGGGAATACGGGCCCTACAATGAGCAGTTCTTC
CASSLREYGPYNEQFF
>14|.|TRBV5-4|TRBJ1-6|.
TGTGCCAGCAGCTTGACAGGGCTTAGATCACCCCTCCACTTT
CASSLTGLRSPLHF
>17|.|TRBV19|TRBJ1-5|TRBD1
TGTGCCAGTAGTACCGGAGACAGGGGGATGAGCAATCAGCCCCAGCATTTT
CASSTGDRGMSNQPQHF
>14|.|TRBV27|TRBJ2-1|.
TGTGCCAGCAGTTTAGGGCAGGCGTACAATGAGCAGTTCTTC
CASSLGQAYNEQFF
>13|.|TRBV11-2|TRBJ1-1|TRBD1
TGTGCCAGCAGCCCGGGGACAGGAGCTGAAGCTTTCTTT
CASSPGTGAEAFF
>18|.|TRBV27|TRBJ1-1|.
TGTGCCAGCAGTTTCAAAACAGGTAAATCTCACATGAACACTGAAGCTTTCTTT
CASSFKTGKSHMNTEAFF
>14|.|TRBV6-1|TRBJ1-2|TRBD1
TGTGCCAGCAGGAGACAGGGGGGATTCTATGGCTACACCTTC
CASRRQGGFYGYTF
>17|.|TRBV19|TRBJ2-1|.
TGTGCCAGTAGACGAAACACGGCAGGGGCCTCTAACAATGAGCAGTTCTTC
CASRRNTAGASNNEQFF
>13|once|TRBV2|TRBJ2-5|.
TGTGCCAGCAGAGACAGGTACCAAGAGACCCAGTACTTC
CASRDRYQETQYF
>16|once|TRBV6-5|TRBJ2-6|.
TGTGCCAGCAGTTACTCGACTAGCTCTGGGGCCAACGTCCTGACTTTC
CASSYSTSSGANVLTF
>13|.|TRBV6-5|TRBJ1-2|.
TGTGCCAGCACGGACCCCACAGGGCTCGGCTACACCTTC
CASTDPTGLGYTF
>13|.|TRBV11-2|TRBJ1-1|.
TGTGCCAGCAGCTCGGGGACATACACTGAAGCTTTCTTT
CASSSGTYTEAFF
>14|.|TRBV27|TRBJ1-2|TRBD1
TGTGCCAGCAGTTCGTCACAGGGGAACTATGGCTACACCTTC
CASSSSQGNYGYTF
>14|once|TRBV27|TRBJ2-7|TRBD2
TGTGCCAGCAGTTCGGGACTAGTGAGCTACGAGCAGTACTTC
CASSSGLVSYEQYF
>15|.|TRBV5-7|TRBJ2-7|TRBD1
TGTGCCAGCAGCTTGGAGGGGACAGGGTTCGGCGAGCAGTACTTC
CASSLEGTGFGEQYF
>15|.|TRBV4-1|TRBJ1-2|.
TGCGCCAGCAGCCCCCCGGGGGGCTGGGACTATGGCTACACCTTC
CASSPPGGWDYGYTF
>13|.|TRBV7-3|TRBJ1-5|TRBD1
TGTGCCAGCAGCTTCGACAGGGATCAGCCCCAGCATTTT
CASSFDRDQPQHF
>15|.|TRBV4-3|TRBJ2-7|.
TGCGCCAGCAGCCAAGATGTGGGGGGTTCCTACGAGCAGTACTTC
CASSQDVGGSYEQYF
>14|.|TRBV2|TRBJ2-7|TRBD2
TGTGCCAGCAGCGGAGGACTAGCGTCCTACGAGCAGTACTTC
CASSGGLASYEQYF
>14|once|TRBV7-8|TRBJ1-5|.
TGTGCCAGCAGCTTGAGGGTTAGCAATCAGCCCCAGCATTTT
CASSLRVSNQPQHF
>14|.|TRBV13|TRBJ2-1|.
TGTGCCAGCAGCTCCGGCGTTAGCGACAATGAGCAGTTCTTC
CASSSGVSDNEQFF
>15|.|TRBV6-1|TRBJ2-2|.
TGTGCCAGCAGTGAAGTAAGGCCACACACCGGGGAGCTGTTTTTT
CASSEVRPHTGELFF
>13|.|TRBV30|TRBJ1-1|.
TGTGCCTGGAGTGCCCCGGGCTACACTGAAGCTTTCTTT
CAWSAPGYTEAFF
>16|.|TRBV30|TRBJ1-3|.
TGTGCCTGGAGCTATTACAGACAGTCCTCTGGAAACACCATATATTTT
CAWSYYRQSSGNTIYF
>14|.|TRBV6-5|TRBJ2-7|TRBD1
TGTGCCAGCAGTTATTTCCAGGGGGCGTACGAGCAGTACTTC
CASSYFQGAYEQYF
>13|.|TRBV28|TRBJ2-7|.
TGTGCCAGCAGCCAACCGATCTCCTACGAGCAGTACTTC
CASSQPISYEQYF
>15|.|TRBV7-9|TRBJ2-6|.
TGTGCCAGCAGCCTGAGGGCCTCTGGGGCCAACGTCCTGACTTTC
CASSLRASGANVLTF
>15|.|TRBV10-2|TRBJ2-7|.
TGCGCCAGCAGTTCCGCCCCTGGGTTCGGCTACGAGCAGTACTTC
CASSSAPGFGYEQYF
>15|.|TRBV6-5|TRBJ1-1|.
TGTGCCACCTCCCCGGAAGGTTTTAAGGATCCTGAAGCTTTCTTT
CATSPEGFKDPEAFF
>15|.|TRBV30|TRBJ1-3|TRBD1
TGTGCCTGGAGTGTAACGGGACAGGGAAGAAACACCATATATTTT
CAWSVTGQGRNTIYF
>14|.|TRBV4-3|TRBJ2-3|.
TGCGCCAGCAGCCAAGATCCAGTCATAGATACGCAGTATTTT
CASSQDPVIDTQYF
>12|.|TRBV6-8|TRBJ2-5|.
TGTGCCAGCAGTCTAAGGGGAGAGACCCAGTACTTC
CASSLRGETQYF
>15|.|TRBV5-1|TRBJ2-7|.
TGCGCCAGCAGAGCCGGGACACCATCCTCCTACGAGCAGTACTTC
CASRAGTPSSYEQYF
>13|.|TRBV6-5|TRBJ1-2|.
TGTGCCAGCAGTTACGAGGGTAACTATGGCTACACCTTC
CASSYEGNYGYTF
>16|.|TRBV5-6|TRBJ1-5|TRBD1
TGTGCCAGCAGCGCAAACAGGGGGGGCGGCAATCAGCCCCAGCATTTT
CASSANRGGGNQPQHF
>14|.|TRBV6-1|TRBJ2-7|TRBD1
TGTGCCAGCAATACCGGGACAGGGGTCTACGAGCAGTACTTC
CASNTGTGVYEQYF
>14|.|TRBV9|TRBJ1-1|.
TGTGCCAGCAGCGTCGGGGGAATAAACACTGAAGCTTTCTTT
CASSVGGINTEAFF
>17|.|TRBV5-1|TRBJ1-1|.
TGCGCCAGCAGCTCGGATCCTCGGGGGCAATTTGGCACTGAAGCTTTCTTT
CASSSDPRGQFGTEAFF
>12|.|TRBV30|TRBJ2-1|.
TGTGCCTGGACGGGGGACTACAATGAGCAGTTCTTC
CAWTGDYNEQFF
>15|.|TRBV5-6|TRBJ2-1|TRBD1
TGTGCCAGCAGCTTGGCCTTGCGACAGGGGTCCGTGCAGTTCTTC
CASSLALRQGSVQFF
>15|.|TRBV10-3|TRBJ2-5|TRBD2
TGTGCCATCAGTGGTAGCGGGAGTCTGGGAGAGACCCAGTACTTC
CAISGSGSLGETQYF
>13|.|TRBV28|TRBJ2-7|.
TGTGCCAGCAGTTCCGGGAGCTCCTACGAGCAGTACTTC
CASSSGSSYEQYF